This T cell receptor (beta chain) was retrieved from a study of T cells in lung cancer brain metastases. Whole-study context: A median roughly 350 days separated primary and brain metastasis sampling.

CDR3 length equals 15 residues. CDR1 is SGDLS, CDR2 YYNGEE, per germline. V was trimmed by 2 bases and J by 2 bases, leaving 12 bases between them. Patients with a history of multiple malignancies were excluded. Genomic DNA input was 2.24 to 4.92 ug, equal within pairs. Profiled with immunoSEQ multiplex PCR; TCRdb holds only in-frame clones, not every one. Among about 6,000 clones listed, roughly 80% were seen once. The source material was tumor tissue from a brain metastasis. This rearrangement joins TRBV9 to TRBJ2-3; D gene ambiguous. This TCR came from a man aged 50 to 59 with non-small cell lung cancer that had spread to the brain. The CDR3 is CASSVSTQITDTQYF. CDR3 DNA: TGTGCCAGCAGCGTCAGTACCCAGATCACAGATACGCAGTATTTT.